This entry lists 29 T cell receptor beta chains sequenced from one sample in a study of cytomegalovirus exposure and HLA in healthy donors. 13 Jbeta primers and 60 Vbeta primers were used for the PCR. The data were produced by immunoSEQ multiplex PCR, yet TCRdb's version contains in-frame clones alone and is incomplete. This repertoire includes under 65,000 clones. Sequenced material: PBMCs. The receptor source for this set is a woman in her thirties or forties in good health and CMV-seronegative.

The chain employs TRBV19 and TRBJ2-7; a weak D match, TRBD1 (6 bases). The CDR3 runs 14 residues. V lost 3 bases to trimming and J lost 6 bases, with 15 bases between them. CDR1 LNHDA and CDR2 SQIVND come from the germline V gene (reference sequence). CDR3 sequence: CASSMPGQSSEQYF. As DNA, the CDR3 is TGTGCCAGTAGTATGCCGGGACAAAGCTCCGAGCAGTACTTC.

The CDR3 here is CASSRGAASTDTQYF. The CDR3 DNA reads as TGTGCCAGTTCTAGAGGTGCCGCTAGCACAGATACGCAGTATTTT. The gene calls are TRBV19 and TRBJ2-3, with D uncertain. Germline CDR1 and CDR2: LNHDA and SQIVND (reference sequence). Trimming left V 8 bases short and J 0 bases short, with 15 bases between. The CDR3 has 15 residues.

V is TRBV7-7 and J is TRBJ2-5, with 7 bases fitting TRBD1. V lost 5 bases and J lost 1; bases outside the gene matches: 4. The CDR3 is 14 residues long. Germline CDR1 and CDR2: SSHAT and FNYEAQ (reference sequence). CDR3: CASSTWTGQETQYF. The CDR3 DNA is TGTGCCAGCAGCACGTGGACAGGCCAAGAGACCCAGTACTTC. The full variable domain, with the rest looked up from reference TRBV7-7 and TRBJ2-5, is GAGVSQSPRYKVTKRGQDVTLRCDPISSHATLYWYQQALGQGPEFLTYFNYEAQPDKSGLPSDRFSAERPEGSISTLTIQRTEQRDSAMYRCASSTWTGQETQYFGPGTRLLVL.

The chain joins TRBV5-1 to TRBJ2-3, with 7 bases aligning to TRBD2. CDR3 size: 14 residues. V trimming: 4 bases; J trimming: 2 bases; junction bases outside the gene matches: 4. Germline V gives CDR1 SGHRS, CDR2 YFSETQ. The CDR3 spells CASSAGDPTDTQYF. CDR3 nucleotides: TGCGCCAGCAGCGCGGGAGACCCCACAGATACGCAGTATTTT.

The chain couples TRBV4-2 to TRBJ2-5; TRBD1 might be the D (6 bases). The J call may be faulty, since TRBJ2-7 better matches the DNA end. This CDR3 is built from 15 residues. The germline V gene encodes CDR1 LGHNA and CDR2 YNFKEQ. CDR3 in DNA: TGTGCCAGCAGCCGAACCCCAGGACAGCCCTACGAGCAGTACTTC. Translating it yields CASSRTPGQPYEQYF.

This rearrangement joins TRBV5-1 to TRBJ2-3; 10 nucleotides align to TRBD2. Looked up from germline, CDR1 is SGHRS and CDR2 is YFSETQ. The V and J ends lost 2 bases and 3 bases, in that order; junction bases with no gene match: 0. CDR3 size: 14 residues. CDR3: CASSLAGGTDTQYF. CDR3 DNA: TGCGCCAGCAGCTTAGCGGGGGGGACAGATACGCAGTATTTT. Full variable domain (outside the CDR3, taken from reference TRBV5-1 and TRBJ2-3): KAGVTQTPRYLIKTRGQQVTLSCSPISGHRSVSWYQQTPGQGLQFLFEYFSETQRNKGNFPGRFSGRQFSNSRSEMNVSTLELGDSALYLCASSLAGGTDTQYFGPGTRLTVL.

The chain combines TRBV7-6 with TRBJ1-5; unclear D gene. The CDR3 runs 14 residues. Trimming removed 5 bases at V and 8 bases at J, with 16 bases between. CDR1 and CDR2 (germline): SGHVS, FNYEAQ. The CDR3 here is CASSRPPGWEPQHF. CDR3 in DNA: TGTGCCAGCAGCCGTCCCCCAGGTTGGGAGCCCCAGCATTTT.

V usage is TRBV19 and J usage is TRBJ1-5, with unresolved D. This CDR3 comprises 13 residues. Trimming took 3 bases from V and 4 from J, leaving 7 bases between them. Germline-derived CDR1 and CDR2 are LNHDA and SQIVND (reference sequence). CDR3 sequence: CASSIGVNQPQHF. The CDR3 bases are TGTGCCAGTAGTATCGGGGTAAATCAGCCCCAGCATTTT.

This chain connects TRBV6-5 to TRBJ1-3; 7 nucleotides match TRBD1. The CDR3 consists of 14 residues. The V gene's germline CDR1 is MNHEY and CDR2 SVGAGI. The V gene end was trimmed by 10 bases and the J gene end by 0 bases; junction bases not matched to a gene: 6. The CDR3 DNA reads TGTGCCACCGGACAGGCCGTCTCTGGAAACACCATATATTTT. This translates into CATGQAVSGNTIYF.

This chain connects TRBV5-4 to TRBJ2-7, with 7 bases matching TRBD2. The CDR3 sequence is 15 residues long. Trimming cost V 4 bases and J 3 bases; bases outside gene matches: 10. From germline, CDR1 is SGHNT and CDR2 YYREEE (reference sequence). The chain's CDR3 is CASSGGGASGYEQYF. DNA for the CDR3: TGTGCCAGCAGCGGGGGAGGGGCTAGCGGCTACGAGCAGTACTTC.

The chain carries TRBV28 and TRBJ1-5; D gene ambiguous. The CDR3 consists of 14 residues. V gave up 6 bases and J gave up 0 bases, with 9 bases separating them. From germline, CDR1 is MDHEN and CDR2 SYDVKM. As DNA, the CDR3 is TGTGCCAGCAGCCCGCCGGTTAGCAATCAGCCCCAGCATTTT. Its translation: CASSPPVSNQPQHF.

The chain recombines TRBV5-4 with TRBJ2-7, with D possibly being TRBD2 (6 bases). The CDR3 has 15 amino acids. Trimming removed 5 bases at V and 6 bases at J, with 21 bases between. Germline V gives CDR1 SGHNT, CDR2 YYREEE (reference sequence). The CDR3 DNA is TGTGCCAGCAGTGAACGGGGACTCCCCATTGGCGAGCAGTACTTC. Translated: CASSERGLPIGEQYF.

This chain joins TRBV11-2 and TRBJ1-4; 10 positions agree with TRBD1. V trimming: 5 bases; J trimming: 4 bases; junction bases outside the gene matches: 10. The length of the CDR3 is 17 residues. Germline loops: CDR1 SGHAT, CDR2 FQNNGV. CDR3 region: CASSRTGGQVINEKLFF. CDR3 in DNA: TGTGCCAGCAGCCGGACAGGGGGGCAGGTGATTAATGAAAAACTGTTTTTT.

The chain uses TRBV7-9 and TRBJ1-4, with D unresolved. CDR3 length: 15 residues. Germline CDR1 SEHNR, CDR2 FQNEAQ (reference sequence). V shed 2 bases and J shed 7 bases, with 14 bases lying between them. Here the CDR3 reads CASSLPREGGEKLFF. The CDR3 DNA reads TGTGCCAGCAGCTTACCCCGGGAGGGCGGTGAAAAACTGTTTTTT.

The V gene is TRBV19, the J gene TRBJ1-4, with 8 bases aligning to TRBD1. CDR3 length equals 14 residues. V lost 4 bases, J lost 7 bases, and 5 bases stayed unmatched. Germline V gene lookup returns CDR1 LNHDA and CDR2 SQIVND (reference sequence). CDR3 nucleotide sequence: TGTGCCAGTAGTAAAGGACAGGGTGTTGAAAAACTGTTTTTT. Its translation is CASSKGQGVEKLFF.

V and J are TRBV28 and TRBJ1-2; D is possibly TRBD1 (6 bases). The CDR3 is made up of 11 amino acids. Trimming stripped 9 bases from V and 2 bases from J, with 7 bases between. Looked up from germline, CDR1 is MDHEN and CDR2 is SYDVKM. CDR3 sequence: CASQGNYGYTF. In DNA, the CDR3 is TGTGCCAGTCAGGGGAACTATGGCTACACCTTC.

The genes are TRBV6-4 and TRBJ2-1; 11 bases fit TRBD2. The CDR3 consists of 16 residues. J was trimmed by 8 bases and V by 2 bases; bases with no gene match: 8. The V gene's germline CDR1 is MRHNA and CDR2 SNTAGT. The CDR3 bases are TGTGCCAGCAGTGACCTCTTAGCGGGGGGGATCGATGAGCAGTTCTTC. Its translation is CASSDLLAGGIDEQFF.

The chain joins TRBV15 to TRBJ2-7, with TRBD1 matching 8 bases. Looked up from germline, CDR1 is LNHNV and CDR2 is YYDKDF (reference sequence). This CDR3 comprises 13 residues. The V gene end was trimmed by 5 bases and the J gene end by 4 bases; junction bases not matched to a gene: 4. As DNA, the CDR3 is TGTGCCACCAGCGCGGACAGGGAATACGAGCAGTACTTC. It yields the protein CATSADREYEQYF.

V usage is TRBV18 and J usage is TRBJ1-3, with D tentatively TRBD1 (5 bases). This CDR3 has 15 residues. V was shortened by 4 bases and J by 0 bases, with 10 bases between the two germline ends. Germline values: CDR1 KGHSH, CDR2 LQKENI. The CDR3 sequence: CASSQGSASGNTIYF. The CDR3 nucleotides are TGTGCCAGCTCACAGGGGTCCGCCTCTGGAAACACCATATATTTT.

This chain uses TRBV9 with TRBJ1-1; D call uncertain. Germline V gene lookup returns CDR1 SGDLS and CDR2 YYNGEE. This CDR3 is 13 amino acids long. Trimming took 2 bases from V and 3 from J, leaving 8 bases between them. The CDR3 loop reads CASSVAVDTEAFF. CDR3 DNA sequence: TGTGCCAGCAGCGTGGCTGTGGACACTGAAGCTTTCTTT.

The chain has TRBV18 and TRBJ1-1, with TRBD1 matching 9 bases. J lost 4 bases, V lost 3 bases, and 9 bases had no gene match. The CDR3 runs to 16 residues. Germline V CDR1 and CDR2: KGHSH, LQKENI. CDR3 bases: TGTGCCAGCTCACCCCGGACAGGGGCCTGGGGCACTGAAGCTTTCTTT. Its protein is CASSPRTGAWGTEAFF.

The chain couples TRBV6-4 to TRBJ1-1, with a possible D match to TRBD1 (6 bases). V lost 4 bases to trimming and J lost 1 base, with 7 bases between them. This CDR3 has 13 residues. Germline CDR1 and CDR2: MRHNA and SNTAGT. The CDR3: CASSADRNTEAFF. The CDR3 nucleotides are TGTGCCAGCAGTGCGGACAGGAACACTGAAGCTTTCTTT.

The V and J genes are TRBV4-1 and TRBJ2-7, with D perhaps matching TRBD2 (6 bases). The length of the CDR3 is 15 residues. V dropped 5 bases and J dropped 2 bases, with 16 bases sitting between them. In germline, CDR1 is MGHRA, CDR2 YSYEKL. The DNA of the CDR3 is TGCGCCAGCAGCTTCGGGGCGGGGAGCGCCTACGAGCAGTACTTC. Its protein is CASSFGAGSAYEQYF.

J is TRBJ1-2 and V is TRBV5-4, with TRBD1 matching over 8 bases. The CDR3 has 14 residues. Germline-derived CDR1 and CDR2 are SGHNT and YYREEE (reference sequence). Trimming cost V 2 bases and J 7 bases; bases outside gene matches: 7. The CDR3 DNA reads TGTGCCAGCAGCTTCGACAGGGGACATAGTGGCTACACCTTC. Translated, it gives CASSFDRGHSGYTF.

V and J are TRBV19 and TRBJ1-1; TRBD1 is a possible D gene (6 bases). V lost 0 bases, J lost 5 bases, and 13 bases lay in between. The CDR3 loop spans 15 amino acids. Germline CDR1 and CDR2: LNHDA and SQIVND (reference sequence). The CDR3 sequence: CASSIETGPGTEAFF. The CDR3 DNA is TGTGCCAGTAGTATAGAGACAGGCCCGGGGACTGAAGCTTTCTTT.

This chain joins TRBV7-2 and TRBJ2-7, with 12 bases fitting TRBD2. Per germline, CDR1 SGHTA and CDR2 FQGNSA. Unmatched junction bases numbered 4, after V lost 4 bases and J lost 3 bases. The CDR3 runs 15 residues. CDR3 DNA sequence: TGTGCCAGCAGCTCCCTACTAGCGGGGGGCTACGAGCAGTACTTC. Protein product: CASSSLLAGGYEQYF.

The chain couples TRBV6-5 to TRBJ1-1; TRBD1 is a possible D gene (5 bases). With 1 base removed from V and 6 bases from J, the gap between germline ends came to 15 bases. Germline V gene data show CDR1 as MNHEY and CDR2 as SVGAGI. This CDR3 has 15 amino acids. CDR3: CASSYWAGQASEAFF. DNA of the CDR3: TGTGCCAGCAGTTACTGGGCAGGGCAGGCGTCTGAAGCTTTCTTT.

The chain is built from TRBV6-6 and TRBJ2-7; 7 nucleotides agree with TRBD1. The CDR3 has 13 amino acids. Germline values: CDR1 MNHNY, CDR2 SVGAGI (reference sequence). Trimming removed 7 bases from V and 2 bases from J; junction bases left unmatched: 5. CDR3 region: CASTRGSAYEQYF. Here the CDR3 DNA reads TGTGCCAGCACCAGGGGGTCTGCCTACGAGCAGTACTTC.

The chain uses TRBV6-1 and TRBJ1-5, with 7 bases that match TRBD1. The trim removed 4 bases at V and 3 bases at J, leaving 6 bases unmatched. Germline CDR1 reads MNHNS; CDR2 reads SASEGT. The CDR3 extends over 15 amino acids. The CDR3 region has the DNA TGTGCCAGCAGTGGGAACAGGGGCACCAATCAGCCCCAGCATTTT. Its translation: CASSGNRGTNQPQHF.